The 22 T cell receptor beta chains presented below share a single source sample, sequenced in a study of CD8+ T cells in alopecia areata listed by TCRdb under 2018. Library method: the immunoSEQ multiplex PCR assay. To provide template for TCR sequencing, every sample had RNA extracted and reverse transcribed into cDNA. This immuneACCESS table, as held by TCRdb, lists in-frame sequences with V and J called but not all clones. Of the missing ones, under half trace to an unresolved V gene in checked studies; the others have no known cause. This sample comprises 110,000 or so clones, less than 80% of them detected only once. In total, the top ten clones hold around 2.8% of the sample. The source material was CD4+ T cells sorted from blood. These receptors all come from a human donor in good health.

The chain recombines TRBV6-6 with TRBJ2-7, with 9 bases identical to TRBD2. V shed 7 bases, J shed 7 bases, and the junction held 17 bases outside the gene matches. The CDR3 consists of 16 residues. Germline CDR1 MNHNY, CDR2 SVGAGI (reference sequence). The CDR3 DNA sequence: TGTGCCAGCATCTCGACTAGCGCGGGGGGGCGGTTAGAGCAGTACTTC. This translates into CASISTSAGGRLEQYF.

The chain has TRBV10-3 and TRBJ1-3; no firm D call. Trimming stripped 10 bases from V and 1 base from J, with 11 bases between. Germline CDR1 and CDR2: ENHRY and SYGVKD. The CDR3 covers 13 residues. As DNA, the CDR3 is TGTGCCAACCAAGATTATTCTGGAAACACCATATATTTT. Protein product: CANQDYSGNTIYF.

The table lists this clone with a count of one. The chain carries TRBV25-1 and TRBJ2-7, with D uncertain. There are 14 residues in the CDR3. V was clipped by 3 bases and J by 5 bases, with 14 bases between them. From germline, CDR1 is MGHDK and CDR2 SYGVNS. CDR3 in amino acids: CASSDGSPSHEQYF. CDR3 nucleotides: TGTGCCAGCAGTGACGGAAGTCCCTCTCACGAGCAGTACTTC.

The J gene is TRBJ1-2, the V gene TRBV6-6; a weak D match, TRBD1 (6 bases). CDR3 length: 13 amino acids. Germline-derived CDR1 and CDR2 are MNHNY and SVGAGI (reference sequence). The V end was cut by 6 bases, the J end by 2 bases, with 10 bases between. The CDR3 is CASSRTANYGYTF. The CDR3 bases are TGTGCCAGCAGCCGGACAGCAAACTATGGCTACACCTTC.

This sequence joins TRBV30 and TRBJ2-5, with TRBD2 as a possible D gene (6 bases). CDR3 size: 12 residues. Germline V gene data show CDR1 as GTSNPN and CDR2 as SVGIG (reference sequence). The CDR3 loop is CVMGGFGETQYF. The DNA for the CDR3 is TGTGTCATGGGGGGTTTCGGAGAGACCCAGTACTTC.

The chain employs TRBV28 and TRBJ2-6; 10 nucleotides match TRBD1. Germline CDR1 MDHEN, CDR2 SYDVKM. Losses at the gene ends were 5 bases for V and 4 bases for J; bases not matched to a gene: 14. CDR3 length: 19 residues. The CDR3: CASSLTLRQGARGANVLTF. The CDR3 coding sequence is TGTGCCAGCAGTCTAACCCTACGACAGGGGGCGCGAGGGGCCAACGTCCTGACTTTC.

J is TRBJ2-3 and V is TRBV25-1; D gene uncertain. V was trimmed by 4 bases and J by 6 bases, leaving 5 bases between them. The germline gives CDR1 MGHDK, CDR2 SYGVNS. The CDR3 is made up of 11 amino acids. The CDR3 coding sequence is TGTGCCAGCAGTGTGGGGGATACGCAGTATTTT. As protein: CASSVGDTQYF. Full variable domain (missing parts from reference TRBV25-1 and TRBJ2-3): EADIYQTPRYLVIGTGKKITLECSQTMGHDKMYWYQQDPGMELHLIHYSYGVNSTEKGDLSSESTVSRIRTEHFPLTLESARPSHTSQYLCASSVGDTQYFGPGTRLTVL.

This chain uses TRBV18 with TRBJ1-6; TRBD1 matches at 10 bases. The germline CDR1 and CDR2 sequences are KGHSH and LQKENI. After removal of 2 bases from V and 5 bases from J, the junction contained 3 bases not matched to a gene. The CDR3 consists of 16 residues. The CDR3 nucleotides are TGTGCCAGCTCACCAGGGGGGACAGGGGATAATTCACCCCTCCACTTT. It is translated as CASSPGGTGDNSPLHF.

The chain couples TRBV2 to TRBJ2-6, with 12 bases identical to TRBD2. Trimming at V came to 7 bases and at J to 2 bases, leaving 3 bases not matched to a gene. This CDR3 is built from 16 residues. Germline CDR1 and CDR2: SNHLY and FYNNEI. In DNA, the CDR3 is TGTGCCAGCACACGGACTAGCGGGGCTGGGGCCAACGTCCTGACTTTC. The encoded protein is CASTRTSGAGANVLTF.

The rearrangement links TRBV4-1 to TRBJ1-2; 9 bases line up with TRBD1. Germline lookup yields CDR1 MGHRA and CDR2 YSYEKL. CDR3 length: 15 amino acids. V was clipped by 6 bases and J by 7 bases; unmatched bases: 12. Written as DNA, the CDR3 is TGCGCCAGCAGAGACTGGACAGGGGAGCTGGCTGGCTACACCTTC. This gives the protein CASRDWTGELAGYTF.

CDR3 sequence reads: CASSYSALNNEQFF. DNA of the CDR3: TGTGCCAGCAGTTACTCCGCCCTTAACAATGAGCAGTTCTTC. V and J are TRBV6-5 and TRBJ2-1; no clear D. The V gene lost 0 bases and the J gene lost 5 bases, with 8 bases spanning the gap. CDR1 is MNHEY and CDR2 is SVGAGI in the germline V gene. The CDR3 consists of 14 residues.

The rearrangement links TRBV10-3 to TRBJ2-5, with TRBD1 identical over 7 bases. V lost 10 bases to trimming and J lost 5 bases; unmatched junction nucleotides: 10. CDR1 ENHRY and CDR2 SYGVKD come from the germline V gene. The CDR3 covers 13 residues. CDR3 protein: CANRQGAGETQYF. The CDR3 DNA reads TGTGCCAACCGACAGGGTGCGGGCGAGACCCAGTACTTC.

The chain couples TRBV18 to TRBJ1-1; 7 nucleotides agree with TRBD1. Germline CDR1 is KGHSH and CDR2 is LQKENI. This CDR3 is built from 14 residues. J was trimmed by 0 bases and V by 6 bases; bases with no gene match: 4. CDR3 coding DNA: TGTGCCAGCTCCGCGGACAGGATGAACACTGAAGCTTTCTTT. This gives the protein CASSADRMNTEAFF.

This clone came up once. The rearrangement joins TRBV15 to TRBJ1-5; TRBD1 matches at 7 bases. This CDR3 has 16 amino acids. V dropped 5 bases and J dropped 4; count of bases not matched to a gene: 11. The V gene's germline CDR1 is LNHNV and CDR2 YYDKDF (reference sequence). CDR3 coding DNA: TGTGCCACCAGCGGGAGACAGGGCGAAAGGAATCAGCCCCAGCATTTT. Amino acid sequence: CATSGRQGERNQPQHF. Filled out from reference TRBV15 and TRBJ1-5, the complete variable domain reads DAMVIQNPRYQVTQFGKPVTLSCSQTLNHNVMYWYQQKSSQAPKLLFHYYDKDFNNEADTPDNFQSRRPNTSFCFLDIRSPGLGDTAMYLCATSGRQGERNQPQHFGDGTRLSIL.

In DNA form, the CDR3 reads TGTGCCAGCAGCTTGTCAGCAGATACGCAGTATTTT. Protein product: CASSLSADTQYF. V is TRBV5-4 and J is TRBJ2-3; D remains ambiguous. The V gene lost 1 base and the J gene lost 4 bases, with 4 bases spanning the gap. Germline-derived CDR1 and CDR2 are SGHNT and YYREEE (reference sequence). This CDR3 region has 12 residues.

This clone was recorded once. Distinct nucleotide sequences in the sample also encode this CDR3. The genes are TRBV2 and TRBJ1-2; a weak D match, TRBD1 (6 bases). Trimming cost V 5 bases and J 2 bases, with 9 bases left between them. There are 13 residues in the CDR3. Germline V gene lookup returns CDR1 SNHLY and CDR2 FYNNEI. This CDR3 reads CASSTDRNYGYTF. DNA for the CDR3: TGTGCCAGCAGTACTGACAGGAACTATGGCTACACCTTC.

This rearrangement joins TRBV7-6 to TRBJ2-5, with 11 bases matching TRBD2. CDR1 and CDR2 (germline): SGHVS, FNYEAQ. The junction had 16 bases not matched to a gene; V was cut back by 7 bases and J by 9 bases. The length of the CDR3 is 16 residues. CDR3 in amino acids: CASNSLAGGHPVAQYF. CDR3 sequence (DNA): TGTGCCAGCAACTCCCTAGCGGGGGGCCACCCCGTGGCCCAGTACTTC.

This chain joins TRBV4-1 and TRBJ2-7; D is tentatively TRBD1 or TRBD2 (5 bases each). Germline CDR1 and CDR2: MGHRA and YSYEKL. Trimming left V 4 bases short and J 0 bases short, with 7 bases between. The CDR3 runs 13 residues. The CDR3 nucleotides are TGCGCCAGCAGCCGGGGGAGCTCCTACGAGCAGTACTTC. Its protein product is CASSRGSSYEQYF.

This clone was found once. The CDR3 nucleotides read TGTGCCAGCAGCGGTGGGAGAACCGCTAACTATGGCTACACCTTC. This translates into CASSGGRTANYGYTF. The rearrangement joins TRBV5-4 to TRBJ1-2, with D unclear. CDR3 length: 15 residues. V was cut by 4 bases and J by 0 bases, with 13 bases left in between. Germline CDR1 is SGHNT and CDR2 is YYREEE (reference sequence).

The chain has TRBV15 and TRBJ1-3, with 7 bases lining up with TRBD1. Trimming removed 1 base from V and 4 bases from J; junction bases left unmatched: 7. The germline V gene encodes CDR1 LNHNV and CDR2 YYDKDF (reference sequence). The CDR3 covers 16 residues. For the CDR3, the DNA is TGTGCCACCAGCAGAGCCACAGGGGAAAGAGGAAACACCATATATTTT. Encoded protein: CATSRATGERGNTIYF.

The chain combines TRBV7-2 with TRBJ1-2; no clear D gene. CDR3 length equals 11 residues. In germline, CDR1 is SGHTA, CDR2 FQGNSA. Trimming stripped 3 bases from V and 4 bases from J, with 3 bases between. CDR3 nucleotides: TGTGCCAGCAGCTTTGGCTATGGCTACACCTTC. As protein: CASSFGYGYTF.

This chain uses TRBV29-1 with TRBJ2-1; D assignment may be TRBD1 or TRBD2 (5 bases each). The germline V gene encodes CDR1 SQVTM and CDR2 ANQGSEA. V was trimmed by 4 bases and J by 0 bases, leaving 13 bases between them. This CDR3 is built from 15 residues. Written as DNA, the CDR3 is TGCAGCGTTGGGGACGGTCCCAGCTCCTACAATGAGCAGTTCTTC. This codes for CSVGDGPSSYNEQFF.